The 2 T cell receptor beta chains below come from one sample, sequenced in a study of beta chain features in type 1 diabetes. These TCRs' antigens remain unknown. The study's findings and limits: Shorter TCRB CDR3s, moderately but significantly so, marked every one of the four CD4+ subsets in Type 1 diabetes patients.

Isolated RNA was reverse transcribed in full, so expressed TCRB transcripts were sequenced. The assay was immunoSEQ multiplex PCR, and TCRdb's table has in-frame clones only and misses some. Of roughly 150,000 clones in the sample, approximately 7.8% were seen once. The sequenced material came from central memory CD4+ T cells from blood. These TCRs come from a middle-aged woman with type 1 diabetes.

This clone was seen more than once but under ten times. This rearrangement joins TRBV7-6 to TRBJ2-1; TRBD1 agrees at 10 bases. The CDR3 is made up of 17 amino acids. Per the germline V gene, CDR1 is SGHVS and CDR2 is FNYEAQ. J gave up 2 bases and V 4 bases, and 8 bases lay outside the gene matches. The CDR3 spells CASSSQSGTGAYNEQFF. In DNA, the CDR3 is TGTGCCAGCAGCTCGCAATCCGGGACAGGGGCCTACAATGAGCAGTTCTTC.

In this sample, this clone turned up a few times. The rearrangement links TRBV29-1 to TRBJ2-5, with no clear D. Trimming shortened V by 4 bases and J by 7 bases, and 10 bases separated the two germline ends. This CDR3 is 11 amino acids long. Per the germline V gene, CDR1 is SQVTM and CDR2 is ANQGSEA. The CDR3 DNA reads TGCAGCGTTGCTGTTTCGGGGACCCAGTACTTC. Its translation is CSVAVSGTQYF.